Listed here are 28 T cell receptor beta chains from one sample, sequenced in a study of T cell responses to AZD1222 COVID-19 vaccine. TCRdb's copy holds only in-frame clones and misses some; the assay was immunoSEQ multiplex PCR. The sample shows approximately 180,000 clones, 85% to 90% of them seen only once. Material: peripheral blood, obtained on day 0 of AZD1222 vaccination. The receptors here all came from an adult in good health.

The rearrangement links TRBV5-1 to TRBJ2-1; TRBD2 matches at 9 bases. With V trimmed by 3 bases and J by 3 bases, 4 bases remained unmatched. This CDR3 spans 15 amino acids. Germline CDR1 reads SGHRS; CDR2 reads YFSETQ. The CDR3 DNA follows: TGCGCCAGCAGCTCCTTAGCGGGGGACTACAATGAGCAGTTCTTC. Translation: CASSSLAGDYNEQFF.

The chain couples TRBV6-5 to TRBJ2-1, with D maybe TRBD1 (5 bases). The germline CDR1 and CDR2 sequences are MNHEY and SVGAGI. The V end lost 6 bases, the J end lost 0 bases, and 12 bases lay between the germline ends. CDR3 length: 15 residues. The CDR3 loop reads CASRTDTGSYNEQFF. CDR3 DNA: TGTGCCAGCAGGACGGACACCGGCTCCTACAATGAGCAGTTCTTC.

The chain has TRBV27 and TRBJ1-2, with D unclear. The CDR3 runs 17 residues. Germline V gene lookup returns CDR1 MNHEY and CDR2 SMNVEV (reference sequence). Trimming pared 2 bases from V and 4 bases from J, leaving 20 bases between. The CDR3 region has the DNA TGTGCCAGCAGTTTACGGGCGACTATCCCCGCGCTCTATGGCTACACCTTC. This encodes CASSLRATIPALYGYTF.

The chain recombines TRBV6-6 with TRBJ2-4, with TRBD1 identical over 12 bases. Trimming took 4 bases from V and 8 from J; bases not matched to a gene: 9. Germline V gives CDR1 MNHNY, CDR2 SVGAGI (reference sequence). The CDR3 is 16 residues long. CDR3: CASSLGQGAIGDIQYF. In DNA, the CDR3 is TGTGCCAGCAGTTTGGGACAGGGGGCGATTGGGGACATTCAGTACTTC.

V gene TRBV5-1 combines with J gene TRBJ2-3; TRBD1 or TRBD2 may be the D gene (5 bases each). The germline gives CDR1 SGHRS, CDR2 YFSETQ. The ends were cut back, 5 bases at V and 2 bases at J, with 18 bases in the middle. This CDR3 region has 16 residues. CDR3 region: CASRDGSGRYTDTQYF. The DNA for the CDR3 is TGCGCCAGCAGGGATGGATCGGGGCGGTACACAGATACGCAGTATTTT. Filled out from reference TRBV5-1 and TRBJ2-3, the complete variable domain reads KAGVTQTPRYLIKTRGQQVTLSCSPISGHRSVSWYQQTPGQGLQFLFEYFSETQRNKGNFPGRFSGRQFSNSRSEMNVSTLELGDSALYLCASRDGSGRYTDTQYFGPGTRLTVL.

This clone was seen a few times. This chain uses TRBV6-5 with TRBJ1-2; no firm D call. The CDR3 covers 14 residues. Trimming left V 4 bases short and J 9 bases short, with 18 bases between. Germline V gene sequence: CDR1 MNHEY, CDR2 SVGAGI. The CDR3 protein is CASSSPRTSRSYTF. In DNA, the CDR3 is TGTGCCAGCAGTTCTCCGAGGACGTCACGAAGCTACACCTTC.

J is TRBJ2-5 and V is TRBV4-1, with 14 bases identical to TRBD2. Germline assignment: CDR1 MGHRA and CDR2 YSYEKL. The CDR3 length is 15 residues. J lost 5 bases, V lost 5 bases, and 4 bases had no gene match. The CDR3 nucleotides are TGCGCCAGCAGCTACAGACTAGCGGGGGGGGAGACCCAGTACTTC. Its protein product is CASSYRLAGGETQYF.

Concerning this clone: It is unclear where the CDR3 begins or ends on the DNA, so no DNA is shown, and the CDR3 is as TCRdb lists it. V and J are TRBV12-2 and TRBJ2-7; TRBD2 is the table's D call and was not checked against the DNA. TRBV12-2 is marked as a pseudogene. The CDR3 region is 22 residues in length, termini included. CDR3 amino acids: CASRLAPVRFGAGAWFSYEQYF.

CDR3 sequence reads: CASSLEGRNFQETQYF. The CDR3 DNA sequence: TGTGCCAGCAGCTTGGAGGGCAGGAACTTCCAAGAGACCCAGTACTTC. V is TRBV5-8 and J is TRBJ2-5, with D unresolved. The ends were cut back, 0 bases at V and 1 base at J, with 13 bases in the middle. CDR1 is SGHTS and CDR2 is YDEGEE in the germline V gene. There are 16 residues in the CDR3.

The chain combines TRBV5-4 with TRBJ2-1; no definite D call. In germline, CDR1 is SGHNT, CDR2 YYREEE (reference sequence). The CDR3 length is 12 residues. The V and J ends lost 3 bases and 3 bases respectively, with 4 bases between them. CDR3 loop: CASSWDYNEQFF. CDR3 nucleotides: TGTGCCAGCAGCTGGGACTACAATGAGCAGTTCTTC.

The chain recombines TRBV19 with TRBJ1-4; D might be TRBD1 (5 bases). Trimming removed 6 bases at V and 8 bases at J, with 19 bases between. This CDR3 contains 15 residues. In germline, CDR1 is LNHDA, CDR2 SQIVND (reference sequence). This CDR3 is CASRNTGGAGEKLFF. In nucleotides, the CDR3 is TGTGCCAGTAGGAATACAGGAGGGGCGGGAGAAAAACTGTTTTTT.

This rearrangement joins TRBV6-5 to TRBJ1-3, with D unresolved. The CDR3 is 15 residues long. Germline lookup yields CDR1 MNHEY and CDR2 SVGAGI. Trimming removed 0 bases at V and 0 bases at J, with 6 bases between. CDR3 sequence: CASSYSESSGNTIYF. Written as DNA, the CDR3 is TGTGCCAGCAGTTACTCAGAGAGCTCTGGAAACACCATATATTTT.

This clone was observed once. The chain links TRBV2 to TRBJ1-3; D is possibly TRBD1 (6 bases). V shed 6 bases and J shed 0 bases, with 12 bases lying between them. Germline CDR1 SNHLY, CDR2 FYNNEI. CDR3 length: 15 amino acids. CDR3 residues: CASRTDRISGNTIYF. In nucleotides, the CDR3 is TGTGCCAGCAGGACGGACAGAATCTCTGGAAACACCATATATTTT.

CDR3 nucleotide sequence: TGTGCCAGCAGTGAATTTATTCGGCGACTAGCGGCCTCCTACGAGCAGTACTTC. Translation: CASSEFIRRLAASYEQYF. This sequence joins TRBV2 and TRBJ2-7; 9 nucleotides line up with TRBD2. Per the germline V gene, CDR1 is SNHLY and CDR2 is FYNNEI. V trimming: 2 bases; J trimming: 0 bases; junction bases outside the gene matches: 11. The CDR3 has 18 amino acids.

This chain connects TRBV6-5 to TRBJ2-2; D gene uncertain. The germline V and J ends were trimmed by 0 bases and 0 bases, with 8 bases remaining between them. Germline lookup yields CDR1 MNHEY and CDR2 SVGAGI. This CDR3 has 16 residues. The CDR3 bases are TGTGCCAGCAGTTACTCGGCGGTTCCGAACACCGGGGAGCTGTTTTTT. Its protein product is CASSYSAVPNTGELFF.

This rearrangement joins TRBV28 to TRBJ1-5; D not certain. Germline V CDR1 and CDR2: MDHEN, SYDVKM. V was pared by 8 bases and J by 6 bases, with 14 bases between. This CDR3 contains 13 residues. The CDR3: CASLATRVQPQHF. The CDR3 DNA is TGTGCCAGCCTCGCTACAAGGGTTCAGCCCCAGCATTTT.

In DNA form, the CDR3 reads TGTGCCAGCAGCTCTCAGAACCCCGGCACAGATACGCAGTATTTT. This translates into CASSSQNPGTDTQYF. The rearrangement uses TRBV5-4 and TRBJ2-3; D is unclear. Germline lookup yields CDR1 SGHNT and CDR2 YYREEE (reference sequence). The CDR3 totals 15 residues. The V end lost 3 bases, the J end lost 1 base, and 12 bases lay between the germline ends.

The genes are TRBV9 and TRBJ2-2, with D perhaps matching TRBD2 (5 bases). Germline CDR1 is SGDLS and CDR2 is YYNGEE. This CDR3 spans 16 amino acids. V gave up 0 bases and J gave up 7 bases, with 16 bases separating them. DNA of the CDR3: TGTGCCAGCAGCGTAGGATTACAATCGGGGTACGGGGAGCTGTTTTTT. Translation: CASSVGLQSGYGELFF. Supplemented by reference TRBV9 and TRBJ2-2, the full variable domain reads DSGVTQTPKHLITATGQRVTLRCSPRSGDLSVYWYQQSLDQGLQFLIQYYNGEERAKGNILERFSAQQFPDLHSELNLSSLELGDSALYFCASSVGLQSGYGELFFGEGSRLTVL.

The chain recombines TRBV29-1 with TRBJ2-7; 10 bases agree with TRBD1. This CDR3 comprises 14 residues. CDR1 SQVTM and CDR2 ANQGSEA come from the germline V gene. V lost 5 bases and J lost 4; bases outside the gene matches: 8. The CDR3 is CSVMGWGQGYEQYF. The CDR3 DNA reads TGCAGCGTTATGGGATGGGGACAGGGGTACGAGCAGTACTTC.

The J gene is TRBJ2-3, the V gene TRBV25-1, with D tentatively TRBD1 or TRBD2 (5 bases each). CDR3 length: 14 residues. Germline lookup yields CDR1 MGHDK and CDR2 SYGVNS. Deletions cut 8 bases from V and 1 base from J, with 13 bases between. The CDR3 sequence: CASQPLGGTDTQYF. CDR3 coding DNA: TGTGCCAGCCAGCCCTTGGGGGGCACAGATACGCAGTATTTT.

This rearrangement joins TRBV29-1 to TRBJ1-2; weak D call: TRBD1 (5 bases). V was cut by 4 bases and J by 8 bases, with 8 bases left in between. This CDR3 contains 10 residues. Germline CDR1 is SQVTM and CDR2 is ANQGSEA. The CDR3 nucleotides read TGCAGCGTTGTCGGGGACGGCTACACCTTC. It encodes CSVVGDGYTF.

The rearrangement uses TRBV5-6 and TRBJ2-7; D could derive from TRBD1 or TRBD2 (6 bases each). Germline-derived CDR1 and CDR2 are SGHDT and YYEEEE. Trimming removed 0 bases at V and 2 bases at J, with 9 bases between. The CDR3 covers 14 residues. CDR3: CASSLEGGTYEQYF. Written as DNA, the CDR3 is TGTGCCAGCAGCTTGGAGGGGGGCACCTACGAGCAGTACTTC. Variable domain in full (rest from reference TRBV5-6 and TRBJ2-7): DAGVTQSPTHLIKTRGQQVTLRCSPKSGHDTVSWYQQALGQGPQFIFQYYEEEERQRGNFPDRFSGHQFPNYSSELNVNALLLGDSALYLCASSLEGGTYEQYFGPGTRLTVT.

The chain joins TRBV7-8 to TRBJ2-1; D call uncertain. The germline CDR1 and CDR2 sequences are SGHVS and FQNEAQ. V was shortened by 2 bases and J by 7 bases, with 9 bases between the two germline ends. CDR3 length: 13 amino acids. CDR3 nucleotides: TGTGCCAGCAGCTTAATCTGGCAGAATGAGCAGTTCTTC. Translation gives CASSLIWQNEQFF.

The CDR3 protein is CASSPPGTGLTYEQYF. The CDR3 DNA sequence: TGTGCCAGCAGTCCCCCCGGGACAGGGTTGACCTACGAGCAGTACTTC. The V gene is TRBV28, the J gene TRBJ2-7; 9 positions match TRBD1. V lost 5 bases to trimming and J lost 2 bases; unmatched junction nucleotides: 10. Germline V gives CDR1 MDHEN, CDR2 SYDVKM. The CDR3 is 16 amino acids.

V and J are TRBV5-4 and TRBJ2-2, with D tentatively TRBD1 (5 bases). Germline CDR1 reads SGHNT; CDR2 reads YYREEE (reference sequence). The CDR3 is 14 residues long. The V end was cut by 4 bases, the J end by 7 bases, with 14 bases between. CDR3 residues: CASSTTQGNGELFF. The DNA of the CDR3 is TGTGCCAGCAGCACCACGCAGGGAAACGGGGAGCTGTTTTTT.

The chain has TRBV3-1 (or the pseudogene TRBV3-2) and TRBJ1-6, with 8 bases that match TRBD1. The CDR3 is 14 amino acids. CDR1 and CDR2 (germline): LGHDT, YNNKEL (reference sequence). V lost 0 bases and J lost 13; bases outside the gene matches: 5. This CDR3 reads CASSQEIGTGPLHF. The CDR3 DNA follows: TGTGCCAGCAGCCAAGAAATAGGGACAGGTCCCCTCCACTTT.

The chain links TRBV2 to TRBJ1-5, with 7 positions matching TRBD1. Germline assignment: CDR1 SNHLY and CDR2 FYNNEI. With V trimmed by 11 bases and J by 8 bases, 12 bases remained unmatched. The CDR3 totals 13 residues. CDR3 sequence reads: CAGNRQGEKPQHF. The CDR3, as DNA: TGTGCCGGGAACCGACAGGGCGAGAAGCCCCAGCATTTT.

This chain connects TRBV5-1 to TRBJ2-3; possible D gene TRBD1, 7 bases. Germline lookup yields CDR1 SGHRS and CDR2 YFSETQ. Trimming stripped 4 bases from V and 4 bases from J, with 19 bases between. CDR3 length: 16 amino acids. The CDR3 here is CASSENRGLGADTQYF. The CDR3 DNA sequence: TGCGCCAGCAGCGAAAACAGGGGACTTGGGGCAGATACGCAGTATTTT.